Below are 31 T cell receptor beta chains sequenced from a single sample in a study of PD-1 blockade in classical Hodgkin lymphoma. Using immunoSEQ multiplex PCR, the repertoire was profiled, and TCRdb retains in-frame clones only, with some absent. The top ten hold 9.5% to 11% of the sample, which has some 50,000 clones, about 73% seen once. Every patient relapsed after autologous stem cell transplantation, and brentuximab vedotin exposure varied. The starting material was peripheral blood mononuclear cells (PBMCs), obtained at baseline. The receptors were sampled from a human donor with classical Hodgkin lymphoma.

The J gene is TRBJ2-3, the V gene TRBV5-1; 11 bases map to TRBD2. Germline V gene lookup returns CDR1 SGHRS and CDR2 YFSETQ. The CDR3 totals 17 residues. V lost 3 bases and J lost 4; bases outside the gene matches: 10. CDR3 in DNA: TGCGCCAGCAGCTCCACACTTAGCGGGAGGGTGGCAGATACGCAGTATTTT. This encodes CASSSTLSGRVADTQYF.

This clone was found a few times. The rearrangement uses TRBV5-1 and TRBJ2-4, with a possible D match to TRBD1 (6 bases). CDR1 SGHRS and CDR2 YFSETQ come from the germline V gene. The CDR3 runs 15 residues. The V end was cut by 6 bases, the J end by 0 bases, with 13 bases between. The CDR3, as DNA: TGCGCCAGCACAGACCAGGGGCTAGCCAAAAACATTCAGTACTTC. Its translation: CASTDQGLAKNIQYF.

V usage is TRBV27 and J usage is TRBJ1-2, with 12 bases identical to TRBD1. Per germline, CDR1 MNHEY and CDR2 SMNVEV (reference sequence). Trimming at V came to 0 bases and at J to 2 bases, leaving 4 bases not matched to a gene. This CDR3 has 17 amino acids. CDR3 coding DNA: TGTGCCAGCAGTTTATCGGGACAGGGGGCCTTCAACTATGGCTACACCTTC. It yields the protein CASSLSGQGAFNYGYTF.

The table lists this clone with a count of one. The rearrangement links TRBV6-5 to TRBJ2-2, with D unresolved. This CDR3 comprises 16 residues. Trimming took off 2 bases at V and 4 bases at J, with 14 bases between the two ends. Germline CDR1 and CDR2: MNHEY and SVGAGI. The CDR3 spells CASSYQRPTSTGELFF. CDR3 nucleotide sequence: TGTGCCAGCAGTTACCAACGCCCGACCAGCACCGGGGAGCTGTTTTTT.

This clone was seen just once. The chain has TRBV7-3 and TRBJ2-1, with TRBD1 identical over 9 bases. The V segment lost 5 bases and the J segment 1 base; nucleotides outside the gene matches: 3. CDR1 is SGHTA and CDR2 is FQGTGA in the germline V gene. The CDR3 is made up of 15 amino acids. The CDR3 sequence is CASSRGQGSYNEQFF. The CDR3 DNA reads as TGTGCCAGCAGCAGGGGACAGGGATCCTACAATGAGCAGTTCTTC.

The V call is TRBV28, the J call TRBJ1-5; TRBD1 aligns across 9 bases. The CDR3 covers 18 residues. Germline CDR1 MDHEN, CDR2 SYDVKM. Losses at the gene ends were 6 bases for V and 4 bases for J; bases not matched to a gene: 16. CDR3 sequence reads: CASRGGQGGIGYNQPQHF. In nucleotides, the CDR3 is TGTGCCAGCAGGGGGGGACAGGGCGGGATAGGGTATAATCAGCCCCAGCATTTT. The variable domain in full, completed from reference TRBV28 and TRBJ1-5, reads DVKVTQSSRYLVKRTGEKVFLECVQDMDHENMFWYRQDPGLGLRLIYFSYDVKMKEKGDIPEGYSVSREKKERFSLILESASTNQTSMYLCASRGGQGGIGYNQPQHFGDGTRLSIL.

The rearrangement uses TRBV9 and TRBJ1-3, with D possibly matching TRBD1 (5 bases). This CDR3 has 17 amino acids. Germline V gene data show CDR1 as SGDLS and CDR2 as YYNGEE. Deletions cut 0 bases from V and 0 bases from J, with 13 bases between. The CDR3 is CASSVGGAGFSGNTIYF. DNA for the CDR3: TGTGCCAGCAGCGTAGGGGGCGCAGGATTCTCTGGAAACACCATATATTTT. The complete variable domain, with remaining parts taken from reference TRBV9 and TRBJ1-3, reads DSGVTQTPKHLITATGQRVTLRCSPRSGDLSVYWYQQSLDQGLQFLIQYYNGEERAKGNILERFSAQQFPDLHSELNLSSLELGDSALYFCASSVGGAGFSGNTIYFGEGSWLTVV.

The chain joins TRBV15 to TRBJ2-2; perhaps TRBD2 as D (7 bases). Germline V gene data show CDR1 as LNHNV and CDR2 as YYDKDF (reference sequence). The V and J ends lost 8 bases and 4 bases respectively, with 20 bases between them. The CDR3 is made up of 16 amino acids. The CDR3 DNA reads TGTGCCACCGCGGGGGCCCTAGCACGGAGCACCGGGGAGCTGTTTTTT. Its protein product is CATAGALARSTGELFF.

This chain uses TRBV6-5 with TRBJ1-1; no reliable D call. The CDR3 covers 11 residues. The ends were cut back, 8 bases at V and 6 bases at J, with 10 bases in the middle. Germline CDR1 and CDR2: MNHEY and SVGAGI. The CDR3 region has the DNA TGTGCCAGCCGGATCGGCGCTGAAGCTTTCTTT. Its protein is CASRIGAEAFF.

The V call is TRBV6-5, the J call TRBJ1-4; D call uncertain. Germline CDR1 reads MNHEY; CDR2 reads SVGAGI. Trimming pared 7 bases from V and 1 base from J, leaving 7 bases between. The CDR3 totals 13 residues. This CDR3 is CASTPGTNEKLFF. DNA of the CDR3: TGTGCCAGCACCCCCGGAACTAATGAAAAACTGTTTTTT.

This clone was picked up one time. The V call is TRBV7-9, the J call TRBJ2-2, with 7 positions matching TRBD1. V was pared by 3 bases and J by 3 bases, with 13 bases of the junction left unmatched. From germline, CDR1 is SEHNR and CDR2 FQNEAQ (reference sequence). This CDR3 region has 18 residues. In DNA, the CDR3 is TGTGCCAGCAGCTTTCTAAGCACAGGGGAGAAAGACACCGGGGAGCTGTTTTTT. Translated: CASSFLSTGEKDTGELFF.

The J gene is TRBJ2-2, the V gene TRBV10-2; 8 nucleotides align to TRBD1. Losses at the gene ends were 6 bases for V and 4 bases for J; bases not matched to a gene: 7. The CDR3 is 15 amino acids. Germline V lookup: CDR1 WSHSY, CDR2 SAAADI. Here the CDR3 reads CASRQGARGTGELFF. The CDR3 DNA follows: TGCGCCAGCAGGCAGGGGGCGCGGGGCACCGGGGAGCTGTTTTTT.

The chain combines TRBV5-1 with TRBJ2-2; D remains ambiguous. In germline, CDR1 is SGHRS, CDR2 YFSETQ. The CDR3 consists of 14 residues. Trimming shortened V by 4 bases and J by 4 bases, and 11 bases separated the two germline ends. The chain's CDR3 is CASSAQSTTGELFF. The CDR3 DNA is TGCGCCAGCAGCGCTCAATCGACCACCGGGGAGCTGTTTTTT.

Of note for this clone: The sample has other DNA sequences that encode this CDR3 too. CDR3 coding DNA: TGTGCCAGCAGCGTAGGACTAGCGGGAGGAGAGCAGTTCTTC. Translation: CASSVGLAGGEQFF. J is TRBJ2-1 and V is TRBV9, with 13 bases identical to TRBD2. The J segment lost 10 bases and the V segment lost 0 bases, leaving 1 base of the junction unmatched. This CDR3 is built from 14 residues. CDR1 SGDLS and CDR2 YYNGEE come from the germline V gene.

CDR3 nucleotide sequence: TGTGCCAGCAGCTTGGGGCATTCCCTAGCGGGAAAAGGCTATGAGCAGTTCTTC. Translation gives CASSLGHSLAGKGYEQFF. This chain connects TRBV5-4 to TRBJ2-1; 9 nucleotides align to TRBD2. The CDR3 sequence is 18 residues long. Germline CDR1 is SGHNT and CDR2 is YYREEE (reference sequence). V gave up 0 bases and J gave up 8 bases; unmatched junction bases: 15.

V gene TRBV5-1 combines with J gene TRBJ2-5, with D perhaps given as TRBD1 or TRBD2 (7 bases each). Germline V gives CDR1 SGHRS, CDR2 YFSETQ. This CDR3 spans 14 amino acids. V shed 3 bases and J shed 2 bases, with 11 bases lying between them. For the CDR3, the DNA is TGCGCCAGCAGCTCGGGGGGACAGCAAGAGACCCAGTACTTC. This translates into CASSSGGQQETQYF.

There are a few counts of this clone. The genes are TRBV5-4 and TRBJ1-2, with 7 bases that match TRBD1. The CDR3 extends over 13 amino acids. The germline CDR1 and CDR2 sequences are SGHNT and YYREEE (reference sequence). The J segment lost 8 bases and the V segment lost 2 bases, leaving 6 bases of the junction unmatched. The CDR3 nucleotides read TGTGCCAGCAGCTTCGGAGGGGGCGAGGGCTACACCTTC. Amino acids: CASSFGGGEGYTF.

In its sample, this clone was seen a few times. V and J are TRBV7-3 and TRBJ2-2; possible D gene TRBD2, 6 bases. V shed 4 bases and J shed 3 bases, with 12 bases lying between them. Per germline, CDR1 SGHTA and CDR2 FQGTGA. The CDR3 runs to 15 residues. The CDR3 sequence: CASSSGLIHTGELFF. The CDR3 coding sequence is TGTGCCAGCAGCTCGGGACTCATTCACACCGGGGAGCTGTTTTTT. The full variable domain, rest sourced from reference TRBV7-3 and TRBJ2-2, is GAGVSQTPSNKVTEKGKYVELRCDPISGHTALYWYRQSLGQGPEFLIYFQGTGAADDSGLPNDRFFAVRPEGSVSTLKIQRTERGDSAVYLCASSSGLIHTGELFFGEGSRLTVL.

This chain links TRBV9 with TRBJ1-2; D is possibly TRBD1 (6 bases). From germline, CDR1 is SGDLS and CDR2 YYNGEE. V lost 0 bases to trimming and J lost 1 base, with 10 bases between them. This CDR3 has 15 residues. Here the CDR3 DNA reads TGTGCCAGCAGCGTAGAGGGGGAGCTTAACTATGGCTACACCTTC. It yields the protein CASSVEGELNYGYTF.

The CDR3 nucleotides read TGTGCCAGCAGAGCAGGGGTTTACGAGCAGTACTTC. This gives the protein CASRAGVYEQYF. The rearrangement links TRBV6-5 to TRBJ2-7; the D gene is possibly TRBD1 (6 bases). The CDR3 has 12 amino acids. Germline CDR1 reads MNHEY; CDR2 reads SVGAGI. V was shortened by 6 bases and J by 4 bases, with 10 bases between the two germline ends.

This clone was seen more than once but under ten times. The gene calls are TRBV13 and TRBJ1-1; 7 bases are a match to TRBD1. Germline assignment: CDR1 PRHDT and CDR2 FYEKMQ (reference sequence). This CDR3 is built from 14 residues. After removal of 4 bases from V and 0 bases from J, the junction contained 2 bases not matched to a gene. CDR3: CASSSTGMNTEAFF. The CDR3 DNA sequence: TGTGCCAGCAGCTCGACAGGGATGAACACTGAAGCTTTCTTT. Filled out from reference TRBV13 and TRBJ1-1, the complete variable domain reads AAGVIQSPRHLIKEKRETATLKCYPIPRHDTVYWYQQGPGQDPQFLISFYEKMQSDKGSIPDRFSAQQFSDYHSELNMSSLELGDSALYFCASSSTGMNTEAFFGQGTRLTVV.

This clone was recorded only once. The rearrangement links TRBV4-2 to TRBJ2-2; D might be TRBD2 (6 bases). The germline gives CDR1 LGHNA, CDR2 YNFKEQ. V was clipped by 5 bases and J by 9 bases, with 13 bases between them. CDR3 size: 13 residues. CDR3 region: CASSLAGNRELFF. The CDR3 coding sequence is TGTGCCAGCAGCTTGGCGGGGAATAGGGAGCTGTTTTTT.

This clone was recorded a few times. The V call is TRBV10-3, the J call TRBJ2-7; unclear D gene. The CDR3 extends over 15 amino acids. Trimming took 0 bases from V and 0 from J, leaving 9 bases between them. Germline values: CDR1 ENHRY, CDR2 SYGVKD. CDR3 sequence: CAISESRLDSYEQYF. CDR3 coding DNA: TGTGCCATCAGTGAGTCCCGACTCGACTCCTACGAGCAGTACTTC.

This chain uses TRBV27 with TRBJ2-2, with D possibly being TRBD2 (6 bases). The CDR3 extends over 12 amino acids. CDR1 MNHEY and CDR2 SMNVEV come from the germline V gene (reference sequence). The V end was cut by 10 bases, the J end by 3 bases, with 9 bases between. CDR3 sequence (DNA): TGTGCCACCGGGGACTACACCGGGGAGCTGTTTTTT. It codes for CATGDYTGELFF.

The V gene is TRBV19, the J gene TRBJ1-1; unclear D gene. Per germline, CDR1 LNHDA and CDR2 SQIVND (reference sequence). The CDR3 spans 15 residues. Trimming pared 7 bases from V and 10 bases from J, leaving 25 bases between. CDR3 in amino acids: CASTLRTGSGTRAFF. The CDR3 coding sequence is TGTGCCAGTACCCTTCGGACGGGTTCTGGAACTAGAGCTTTCTTT. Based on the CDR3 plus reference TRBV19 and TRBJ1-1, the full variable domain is DGGITQSPKYLFRKEGQNVTLSCEQNLNHDAMYWYRQDPGQGLRLIYYSQIVNDFQKGDIAEGYSVSREKKESFPLTVTSAQKNPTAFYLCASTLRTGSGTRAFFGQGTRLTVV.

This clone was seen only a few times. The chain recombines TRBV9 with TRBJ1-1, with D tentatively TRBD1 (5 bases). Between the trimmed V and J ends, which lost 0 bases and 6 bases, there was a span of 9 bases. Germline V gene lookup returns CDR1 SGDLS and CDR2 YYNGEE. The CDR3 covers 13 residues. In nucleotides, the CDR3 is TGTGCCAGCAGCGTAGGGGGGGACGCTGAAGCTTTCTTT. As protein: CASSVGGDAEAFF.

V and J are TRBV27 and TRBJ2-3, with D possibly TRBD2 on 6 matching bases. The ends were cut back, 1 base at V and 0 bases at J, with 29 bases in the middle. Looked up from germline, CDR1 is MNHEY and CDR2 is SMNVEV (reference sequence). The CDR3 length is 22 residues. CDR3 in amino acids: CASSLWALVGRGNQESTDTQYF. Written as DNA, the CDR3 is TGTGCCAGCAGTTTATGGGCTCTAGTGGGGCGGGGCAATCAAGAGAGCACAGATACGCAGTATTTT.

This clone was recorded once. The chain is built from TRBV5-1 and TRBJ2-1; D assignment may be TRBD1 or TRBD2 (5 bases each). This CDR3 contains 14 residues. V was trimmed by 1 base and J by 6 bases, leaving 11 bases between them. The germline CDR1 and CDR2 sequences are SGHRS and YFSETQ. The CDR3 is CASSLKAGTNEQFF. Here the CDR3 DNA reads TGCGCCAGCAGCTTGAAGGCAGGGACCAATGAGCAGTTCTTC.

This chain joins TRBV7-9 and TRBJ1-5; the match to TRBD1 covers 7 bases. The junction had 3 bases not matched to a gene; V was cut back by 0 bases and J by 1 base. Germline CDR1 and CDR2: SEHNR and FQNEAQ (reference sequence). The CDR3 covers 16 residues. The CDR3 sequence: CASSLATGRSNQPQHF. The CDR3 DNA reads TGTGCCAGCAGCTTAGCGACAGGGCGAAGCAATCAGCCCCAGCATTTT.

The CDR3 sequence is CASSLASLSYNEQFF. The CDR3, as DNA: TGCGCCAGCAGCCTGGCCAGCCTCTCCTACAATGAGCAGTTCTTC. The V and J genes are TRBV5-1 and TRBJ2-1, with D hard to call. CDR1 is SGHRS and CDR2 is YFSETQ in the germline V gene. Trimming cost V 4 bases and J 0 bases, with 11 bases left between them. This CDR3 spans 15 amino acids.

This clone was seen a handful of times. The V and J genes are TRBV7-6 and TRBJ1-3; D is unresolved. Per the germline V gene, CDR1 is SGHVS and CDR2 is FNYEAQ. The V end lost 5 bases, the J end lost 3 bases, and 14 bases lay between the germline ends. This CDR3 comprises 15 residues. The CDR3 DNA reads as TGTGCCAGCAGCCCTAGTGGTGCTCGTGGAAACACCATATATTTT. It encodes CASSPSGARGNTIYF.